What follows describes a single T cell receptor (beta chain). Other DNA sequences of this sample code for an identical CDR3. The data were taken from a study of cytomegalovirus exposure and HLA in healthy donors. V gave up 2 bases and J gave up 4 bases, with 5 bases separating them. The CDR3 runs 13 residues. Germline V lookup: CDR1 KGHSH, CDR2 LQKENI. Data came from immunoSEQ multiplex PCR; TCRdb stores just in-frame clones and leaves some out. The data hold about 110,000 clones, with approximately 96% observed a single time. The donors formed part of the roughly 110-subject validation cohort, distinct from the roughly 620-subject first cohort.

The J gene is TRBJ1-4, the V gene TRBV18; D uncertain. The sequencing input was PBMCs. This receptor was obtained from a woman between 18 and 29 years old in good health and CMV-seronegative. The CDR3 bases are TGTGCCAGCTCACCAGGCAGTAATGAAAAACTGTTTTTT. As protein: CASSPGSNEKLFF.